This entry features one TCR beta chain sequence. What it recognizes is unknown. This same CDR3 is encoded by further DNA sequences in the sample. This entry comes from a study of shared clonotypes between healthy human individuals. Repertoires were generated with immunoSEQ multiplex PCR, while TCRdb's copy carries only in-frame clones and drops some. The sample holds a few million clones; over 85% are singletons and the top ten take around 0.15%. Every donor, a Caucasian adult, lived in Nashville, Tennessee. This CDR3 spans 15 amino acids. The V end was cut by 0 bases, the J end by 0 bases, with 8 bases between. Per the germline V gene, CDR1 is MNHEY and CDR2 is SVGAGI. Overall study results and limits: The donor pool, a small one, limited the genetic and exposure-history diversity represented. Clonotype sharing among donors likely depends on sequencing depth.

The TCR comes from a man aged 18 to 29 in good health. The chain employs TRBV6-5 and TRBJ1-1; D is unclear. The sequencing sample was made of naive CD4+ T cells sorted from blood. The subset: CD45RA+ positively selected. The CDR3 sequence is CASSYSSGMNTEAFF. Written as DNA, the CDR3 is TGTGCCAGCAGTTACTCTAGTGGAATGAACACTGAAGCTTTCTTT.